This TCR beta chain was identified in a study of cytotoxic CD8 clonotypes in ibrutinib-treated CLL. Overall study: Within the patient group, approximately 10 were relapsed/refractory and around 15 treatment-naive, and 17 were IGHV unmutated.

General study points: Baseline values of clonality outstripped age-matched healthy donors and followed circulating CD8+ T-cell counts.

This CDR3 has 14 amino acids. Germline CDR1 reads SGDLS; CDR2 reads YYNGEE. V shed 2 bases and J shed 5 bases, with 8 bases lying between them. A note on this clone: What it binds is not known.

Sequencing was performed with immunoSEQ multiplex PCR; in TCRdb, only in-frame clones are kept and a portion is missing. Among approximately 340,000 clones listed, 67% were seen once. Material: PBMCs, obtained after 36 months of ibrutinib treatment. The TCR was taken from a human donor with chronic lymphocytic leukemia. This chain connects TRBV9 to TRBJ1-6; a possible D gene is TRBD1 (5 bases). CDR3 DNA: TGTGCCAGCAGCGTCGGGGGGAATAATTCACCCCTCCACTTT. It translates to CASSVGGNNSPLHF.